A single sample is the source of the 5 T cell receptor beta chains below, sequenced in a study of blood T cell repertoires in COVID-19. Profiled with immunoSEQ multiplex PCR; TCRdb holds only in-frame clones, not every one. The sample carries more than 15,000 clones, about 89% recorded once. The sequencing sample was made of peripheral blood. The origin of the receptors is a man aged 55 to 69 with acute or convalescent COVID-19.

The V call is TRBV5-5, the J call TRBJ1-2; D possibly corresponds to TRBD1 (6 bases). Germline CDR1 and CDR2: SGHKS and YYEKEE (reference sequence). Trimming removed 6 bases from V and 2 bases from J, with 20 bases in between. The CDR3 length is 16 residues. The CDR3 protein is CASNPNTYRDNYGYTF. The CDR3 DNA follows: TGTGCCAGCAATCCGAATACCTACAGGGACAACTATGGCTACACCTTC. The full variable domain, with the rest looked up from reference TRBV5-5 and TRBJ1-2, is DAGVTQSPTHLIKTRGQQVTLRCSPISGHKSVSWYQQVLGQGPQFIFQYYEKEERGRGNFPDRFSARQFPNYSSELNVNALLLGDSALYLCASNPNTYRDNYGYTFGSGTRLTVV.

Comments on this clone: Other DNA sequences of this sample code for an identical CDR3. The genes are TRBV11-2 and TRBJ2-7; 8 bases line up with TRBD2. Looked up from germline, CDR1 is SGHAT and CDR2 is FQNNGV. The CDR3 spans 15 residues. Unmatched junction bases numbered 8, after V lost 5 bases and J lost 2 bases. CDR3 DNA sequence: TGTGCCAGCAGCCCCTCGGGAGGGGTACCCTACGAGCAGTACTTC. Amino acids: CASSPSGGVPYEQYF.

This clone is medium-sized within its sample. The chain joins TRBV4-2 to TRBJ1-2; 8 nucleotides line up with TRBD1. The germline V gene has CDR1 LGHNA and CDR2 YNFKEQ. The J segment lost 3 bases and the V segment lost 0 bases, leaving 6 bases of the junction unmatched. The CDR3 runs 16 residues. The CDR3 region is CASSQEFTTGDYGYTF. The CDR3 DNA follows: TGTGCCAGCAGCCAAGAATTCACGACAGGGGACTATGGCTACACCTTC.

The chain links TRBV30 to TRBJ1-2; tentative D call: TRBD1 (6 bases). CDR3 length equals 14 residues. Germline V gene data show CDR1 as GTSNPN and CDR2 as SVGIG (reference sequence). V lost 4 bases and J 8 bases, leaving 20 bases between the germline ends. Written as DNA, the CDR3 is TGTGCCTGGATTACCTTAGGGGGAGTACACGGCTACACCTTC. It is translated as CAWITLGGVHGYTF. The whole variable domain, remainder taken from reference TRBV30 and TRBJ1-2, is SQTIHQWPATLVQPVGSPLSLECTVEGTSNPNLYWYRQAAGRGLQLLFYSVGIGQISSEVPQNLSASRPQDRQFILSSKKLLLSDSGFYLCAWITLGGVHGYTFGSGTRLTVV.

The chain uses TRBV7-9 and TRBJ2-3; D may be TRBD2 (5 bases). There are 16 residues in the CDR3. The V gene lost 0 bases and the J gene lost 1 base, with 11 bases spanning the gap. Germline CDR1 is SEHNR and CDR2 is FQNEAQ (reference sequence). Here the CDR3 reads CASSLAEAGGTDTQYF. The DNA of the CDR3 is TGTGCCAGCAGCTTAGCGGAGGCTGGCGGCACAGATACGCAGTATTTT. The whole variable domain, remainder taken from reference TRBV7-9 and TRBJ2-3, is DTGVSQNPRHKITKRGQNVTFRCDPISEHNRLYWYRQTLGQGPEFLTYFQNEAQLEKSRLLSDRFSAERPKGSFSTLEIQRTEQGDSAMYLCASSLAEAGGTDTQYFGPGTRLTVL.